This TCR beta chain derives from a study of blood T cell repertoires in COVID-19. Libraries were prepared by immunoSEQ multiplex PCR; TCRdb keeps only in-frame clonotypes and omits some of them. Altogether 300,000 to 350,000 clones are present, around 89% being singletons, with the ten largest covering 4% to 5.5%. This CDR3 comprises 13 residues. Trimming shortened V by 5 bases and J by 3 bases, and 10 bases separated the two germline ends. This clone was picked up a small number of times. The sample taken for sequencing was PBMCs or T cells enriched from blood (not recorded which). The chain has TRBV12-3 or TRBV12-4 and TRBJ1-2, with D possibly being TRBD1 (5 bases). This TCR derives from a woman between 18 and 29 years old with acute COVID-19. The chain's CDR3 is CASSRGLDYGYTF. CDR3 DNA: TGTGCCAGCAGTCGGGGGTTGGACTATGGCTACACCTTC.